This T cell receptor beta chain was identified in a study of blood T cell repertoires in COVID-19. The wider study: Sources were T cells, B-cell-depleted T cells, or PBMCs; the material itself was cDNA or gDNA.

Per the original methods: Estimates of nucleated cell counts were drawn from the amplification of reference gene primers. Produced via immunoSEQ multiplex PCR; TCRdb's table is partial and in-frame only. V, J and clone size are those of that table, while D and trimming were read from the DNA. The sample contains 400,000 to 500,000 clones, around nine tenths of which appear only once. There are 18 residues in the CDR3. CDR1 MNHEY and CDR2 SMNVEV come from the germline V gene (reference sequence). Trimming removed 2 bases at V and 12 bases at J, with 29 bases between. Study members were between about 18 and 100 years old and lived in some 22 US regions.

The receptor's source is a woman under 30 who had been exposed to COVID-19. The chain recombines TRBV27 with TRBJ2-1, with D tentatively TRBD2 (6 bases). Sample: PBMCs or T cells enriched from blood (not recorded which). CDR3 in DNA: TGTGCCAGCAGTTTAATTTCCCCGGACTATCCCGGGAGCTGGGGGCAGTTCTTC. Encoded protein: CASSLISPDYPGSWGQFF.